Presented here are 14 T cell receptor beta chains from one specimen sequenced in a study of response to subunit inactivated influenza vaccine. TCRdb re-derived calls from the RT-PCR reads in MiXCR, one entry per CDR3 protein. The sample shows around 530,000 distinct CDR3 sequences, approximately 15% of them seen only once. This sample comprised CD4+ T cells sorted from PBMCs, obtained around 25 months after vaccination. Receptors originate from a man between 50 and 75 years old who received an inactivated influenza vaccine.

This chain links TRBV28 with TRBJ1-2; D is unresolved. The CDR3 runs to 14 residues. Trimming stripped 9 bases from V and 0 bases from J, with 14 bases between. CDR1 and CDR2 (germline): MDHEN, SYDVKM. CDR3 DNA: TGTGCCAGTTACCGGGCCGTAGCTAACTATGGCTACACCTTC. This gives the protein CASYRAVANYGYTF.

In DNA, the CDR3 is TGCAGTGCTTTGGAAGGGGCCTATGGCTACACCTTC. Its translation: CSALEGAYGYTF. The chain has TRBV20-1 and TRBJ1-2; maybe TRBD1 (5 bases). Germline V gives CDR1 DFQATT, CDR2 SNEGSKA (reference sequence). Trimming shortened V by 5 bases and J by 4 bases, and 11 bases separated the two germline ends. CDR3 size: 12 residues.

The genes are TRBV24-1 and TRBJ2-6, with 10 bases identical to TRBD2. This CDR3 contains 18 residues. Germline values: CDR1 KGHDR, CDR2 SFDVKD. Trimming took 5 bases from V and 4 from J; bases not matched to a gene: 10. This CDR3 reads CATSGDIAGGTGANVLTF. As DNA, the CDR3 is TGTGCCACCAGTGGGGATATAGCGGGAGGAACCGGGGCCAACGTCCTGACTTTC.

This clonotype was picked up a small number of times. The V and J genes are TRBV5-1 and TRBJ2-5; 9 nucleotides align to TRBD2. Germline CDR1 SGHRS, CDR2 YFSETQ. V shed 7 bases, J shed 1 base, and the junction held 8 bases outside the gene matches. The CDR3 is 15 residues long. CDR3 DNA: TGCGCCAGCGGGAGCGGGGGGCCCCCCCAAGAGACCCAGTACTTC. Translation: CASGSGGPPQETQYF.

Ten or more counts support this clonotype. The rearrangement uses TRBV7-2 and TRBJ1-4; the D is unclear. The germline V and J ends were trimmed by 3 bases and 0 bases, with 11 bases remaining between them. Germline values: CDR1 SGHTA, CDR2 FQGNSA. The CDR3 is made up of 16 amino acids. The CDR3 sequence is CASSLDPKSTNEKLFF. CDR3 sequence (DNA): TGTGCCAGCAGCTTGGATCCCAAATCAACTAATGAAAAACTGTTTTTT.

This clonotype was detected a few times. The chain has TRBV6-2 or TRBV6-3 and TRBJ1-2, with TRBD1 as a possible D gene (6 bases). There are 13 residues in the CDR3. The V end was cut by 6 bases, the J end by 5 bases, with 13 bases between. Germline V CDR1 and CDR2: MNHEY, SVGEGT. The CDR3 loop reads CASSQQGTYGYTF. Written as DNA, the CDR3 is TGTGCCAGCAGCCAACAGGGAACTTATGGCTACACCTTC.

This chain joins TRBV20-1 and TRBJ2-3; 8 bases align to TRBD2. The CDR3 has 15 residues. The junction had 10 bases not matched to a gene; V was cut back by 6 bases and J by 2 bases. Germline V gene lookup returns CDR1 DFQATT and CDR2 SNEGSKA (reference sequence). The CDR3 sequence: CSAVPGLGLTDTQYF. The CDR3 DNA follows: TGCAGTGCCGTCCCGGGACTAGGACTCACAGATACGCAGTATTTT.

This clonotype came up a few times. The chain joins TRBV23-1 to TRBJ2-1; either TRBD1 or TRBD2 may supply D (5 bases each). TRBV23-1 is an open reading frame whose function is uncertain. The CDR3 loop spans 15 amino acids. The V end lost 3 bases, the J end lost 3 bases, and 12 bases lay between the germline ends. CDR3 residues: CASSHPGAYYNEQFF. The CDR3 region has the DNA TGCGCCAGCAGTCATCCCGGGGCCTACTACAATGAGCAGTTCTTC.

CDR3 coding DNA: TGCAGTGCTCCACTTACACAGGGGTCCCGCTCCTACAATGAGCAGTTCTTC. It specifies CSAPLTQGSRSYNEQFF. V gene TRBV20-1 combines with J gene TRBJ2-1; 7 bases map to TRBD1. The length of the CDR3 is 17 residues. J lost 0 bases, V lost 5 bases, and 13 bases had no gene match. Germline V gene sequence: CDR1 DFQATT, CDR2 SNEGSKA (reference sequence).

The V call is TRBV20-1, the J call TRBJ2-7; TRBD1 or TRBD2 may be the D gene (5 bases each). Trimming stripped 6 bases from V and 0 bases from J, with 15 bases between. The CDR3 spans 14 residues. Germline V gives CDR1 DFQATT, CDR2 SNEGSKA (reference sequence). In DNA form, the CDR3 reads TGCAGTGCAAAGCAGGGTGGGGGCTCCTACGAGCAGTACTTC. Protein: CSAKQGGGSYEQYF.

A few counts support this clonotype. The CDR3 nucleotides are TGCGCCAGCAGCCGCAACAGGGGGGGCCTATATGGCTACACCTTC. It specifies CASSRNRGGLYGYTF. The rearrangement links TRBV4-3 to TRBJ1-2; 8 positions agree with TRBD1. Looked up from germline, CDR1 is LGHNA and CDR2 is YSLEER. The CDR3 consists of 15 residues. The V gene end was trimmed by 4 bases and the J gene end by 5 bases; junction bases not matched to a gene: 9.

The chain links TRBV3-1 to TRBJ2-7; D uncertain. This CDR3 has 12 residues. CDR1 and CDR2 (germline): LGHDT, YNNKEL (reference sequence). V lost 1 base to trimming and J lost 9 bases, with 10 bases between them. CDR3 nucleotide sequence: TGTGCCAGCAGCCAAGGGTTAAAATGGCAGTACTTC. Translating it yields CASSQGLKWQYF.

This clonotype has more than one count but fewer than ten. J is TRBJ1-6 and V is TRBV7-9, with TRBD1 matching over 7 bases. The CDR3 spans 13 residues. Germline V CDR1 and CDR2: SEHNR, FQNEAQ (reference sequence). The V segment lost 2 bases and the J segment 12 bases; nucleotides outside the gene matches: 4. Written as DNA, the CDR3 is TGTGCCAGCAGCTTAAATCAGGGGGTACCCCTCCACTTT. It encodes CASSLNQGVPLHF. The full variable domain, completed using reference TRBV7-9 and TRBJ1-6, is DTGVSQNPRHKITKRGQNVTFRCDPISEHNRLYWYRQTLGQGPEFLTYFQNEAQLEKSRLLSDRFSAERPKGSFSTLEIQRTEQGDSAMYLCASSLNQGVPLHFGNGTRLTVT.

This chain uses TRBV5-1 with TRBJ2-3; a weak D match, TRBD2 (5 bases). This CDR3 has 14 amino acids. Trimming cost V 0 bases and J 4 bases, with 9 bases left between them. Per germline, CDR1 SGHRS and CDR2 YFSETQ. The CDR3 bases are TGCGCCAGCAGCTTGGACGCTAGCCCAGATACGCAGTATTTT. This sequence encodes CASSLDASPDTQYF.